Listed below are T cell receptor beta chains from one sample, sequenced in a study of tumor-infiltrating lymphocytes in primary liver carcinoma. TCRdb redid the calling of the multiplex PCR reads with MiXCR, one entry per CDR3 protein. The sample has around 210,000 distinct CDR3 sequences, 65% seen once. The specimen sequenced was peripheral blood. The receptors come from a woman aged 55-69 years with primary liver carcinoma and hepatitis B virus infection. CDR3s include the opening cysteine and the closing phenylalanine or tryptophan. A D gene is named only where the DNA matches it firmly. Only some rows state a clone size, as once, few, many or a class for expanded clones.

TRBJ1-1	TRBV6-1	many	NA	TGTGCCAGCAGTCCTCAGGGGACGAACACTGAAGCTTTCTTT	CASSPQGTNTEAFF
TRBJ2-2	TRBV19	once	NA	TGTGCCAGTAGTTTCACAGGCCTGAACACCGGGGAGCTGTTTTTT	CASSFTGLNTGELFF
TRBJ2-7	TRBV24-1	few	NA	TGTGCCACCAGTGCTCGGGATAACTACGAGCAGTACTTC	CATSARDNYEQYF
TRBJ2-5	TRBV4-1	many	NA	TGCGCCAGCAGCCAACGAGGGGGGCCAGGAGAGACCCAGTACTTC	CASSQRGGPGETQYF
TRBJ2-7	TRBV12-3/TRBV12-4	few	NA	TGTGCCAGCAGTTTCGGGGAAGGGTACCCCTACGAGCAGTACTTC	CASSFGEGYPYEQYF
TRBJ2-6	TRBV30	NA	NA	TGTGCCTGGAGCACCCCAGGGGCTGGGGCCAACCTCCTGACTTTC	CAWSTPGAGANLLTF
TRBJ2-7	TRBV6-6	many	NA	TGTGCCAGCAGTGTCGGTAACTCCTACGAGCAGTACTTC	CASSVGNSYEQYF
TRBJ1-4	TRBV11-2	NA	NA	TGTGCCACCAGCATGACAGGCGTGAAGAATGAGAAACTGTTTTTT	CATSMTGVKNEKLFF
TRBJ2-7	TRBV20-1	NA	TRBD1	TGCAGTGCCTCGGACAGGGGCTACGAGCAGTACTTC	CSASDRGYEQYF
TRBJ2-3	TRBV7-9	NA	TRBD2	TGTGCCAGCAGCACACCACCGGACGGGAGGGCGGGTACGCAGTATTTT	CASSTPPDGRAGTQYF
TRBJ2-2	TRBV28	many	TRBD2	TGTGCCAGCAGTTCCGGACTAGCGGGCTTCGGGGAGCTGTTTTTT	CASSSGLAGFGELFF
TRBJ2-7	TRBV5-1	many	NA	TGCGCCAGCAGCTTGACCCCGGACAGTAGTGGCGAGCAGTACTTC	CASSLTPDSSGEQYF
TRBJ2-3	TRBV4-1	NA	TRBD2	TGCGCCAACGGCCTGGGAGGGCTTGAGGGTACGCAGTATTTT	CANGLGGLEGTQYF
TRBJ2-5	TRBV28	NA	TRBD2	TGTGCCAGCAGTCCCGCTACTAGCGGGAGAATCGAGACCCAGTACTTC	CASSPATSGRIETQYF
TRBJ1-4	TRBV6-1	many	TRBD1	TGTGCCAGCAGTGAAAGGTCCGGGACAGGCCCACTTCTGTATGAAAAACTGTTTTTT	CASSERSGTGPLLYEKLFF
TRBJ2-3	TRBV11-2	NA	NA	TGTGCCAGCGGCTTAGGGGGAGATACACAGTATTTT	CASGLGGDTQYF
TRBJ2-7	TRBV11-2	NA	TRBD2	TGTGTTAGCAGCTTTCTGGTGGATAGCGGGGGTACCCTGTACGAGCAGTACTTC	CVSSFLVDSGGTLYEQYF
TRBJ1-1	TRBV4-1	many	TRBD1	TGCGCCAGCAGCCAAGGGACAGGGGTCCCTGAAGCTTTCTTT	CASSQGTGVPEAFF
TRBJ1-5	TRBV4-1	NA	NA	TGTGCCAGCAGCCAAGAAAACAAGGGCGTTCAGCCCCAGCATTTT	CASSQENKGVQPQHF
TRBJ1-4	TRBV4-2	NA	NA	TGTGCCAGCAGCCAAGACGAGGGGAGGGGGGATCGGCAAGAAAAACTGTTTTTT	CASSQDEGRGDRQEKLFF
TRBJ2-1	TRBV11-1	NA	TRBD2	TGTGCCAGCAGCTCCCCCGAGACTAGCGGGAGTTCTTTGGAGCAATTCTTC	CASSSPETSGSSLEQFF
TRBJ2-7	TRBV6-6	few	NA	TGTGCCAGCAGTTCTAGAAATAGAGACCAGGGTTTCTACGAGCAGTACTTC	CASSSRNRDQGFYEQYF
TRBJ1-5	TRBV2	NA	NA	TGTGCCAGCAGTCCCCCCGTGGCCGCCCAGCATTTT	CASSPPVAAQHF
TRBJ2-5	TRBV28	few	NA	TGTGCCAGCAGCCCCATTGCGCCACCGGAGACCCAGTACTTC	CASSPIAPPETQYF
TRBJ1-6	TRBV11-1	many	NA	TGTGCCAGCAGCCGGACACTGGTTTCACCCCTCCACTTT	CASSRTLVSPLHF
TRBJ1-1	TRBV7-9	NA	NA	TGTGCCAGCAGCTTAGACGGTCCGAACACTGAAGCTTTCTTT	CASSLDGPNTEAFF
TRBJ2-1	TRBV11-2	NA	NA	TGTGCCAACAGCTTAGTTTCCGGGAATGGTGGTGAGCAGTTCTTC	CANSLVSGNGGEQFF